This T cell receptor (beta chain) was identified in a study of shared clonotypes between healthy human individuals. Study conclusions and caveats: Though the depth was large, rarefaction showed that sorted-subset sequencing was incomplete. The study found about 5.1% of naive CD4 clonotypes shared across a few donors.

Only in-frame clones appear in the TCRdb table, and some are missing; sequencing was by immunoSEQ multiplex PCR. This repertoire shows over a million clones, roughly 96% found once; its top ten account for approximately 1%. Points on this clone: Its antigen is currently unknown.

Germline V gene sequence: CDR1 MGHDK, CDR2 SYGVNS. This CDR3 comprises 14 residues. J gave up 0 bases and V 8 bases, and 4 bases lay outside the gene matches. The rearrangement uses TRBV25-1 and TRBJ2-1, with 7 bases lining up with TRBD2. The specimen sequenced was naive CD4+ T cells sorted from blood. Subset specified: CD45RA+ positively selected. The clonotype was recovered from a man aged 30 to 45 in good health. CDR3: CASRPGGSYNEQFF. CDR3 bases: TGTGCCAGCCGCCCGGGAGGCTCCTACAATGAGCAGTTCTTC.